This T cell receptor (beta chain) was identified during a study of cytomegalovirus exposure and HLA in healthy donors. As for the study in general: Unique TCR beta sequences numbering about 100 million came from 150 million to 200 million T cells in an earlier analysis. Among about 380 genotyped donors, around 80% fell in the Caucasian-associated ancestry cluster. General study results and limits: CMV serostatus stood as the only immune exposure information on hand.

Germline trimming cut 1 base from V and 0 bases from J; bases unmatched to any gene: 3. The CDR3 has 16 amino acids. Germline CDR1 reads SGHDN; CDR2 reads FVKESK. Healthy bone marrow donors made up the donors. A multiplex PCR was run with 60 Vbeta primers and 13 Jbeta primers. The assay was immunoSEQ multiplex PCR, and TCRdb's table has in-frame clones only and misses some. The table has 100,000 to 130,000 clones, more than 70% seen once. About this clone itself: Its antigen remains unidentified.

Sequenced sample: PBMCs. This sequence joins TRBV14 and TRBJ2-1; 7 bases align to TRBD2. This clonotype originated in a man aged 30 to 45 in good health and CMV-seronegative. The DNA of the CDR3 is TGTGCCAGCAGCCAAGGTGGCGGGAGCTCCTACAATGAGCAGTTCTTC. Amino acids: CASSQGGGSSYNEQFF.